This record looks at one T cell receptor beta chain sequence and its context. Its specificity is unknown. CDR1 SGHRS and CDR2 YFSETQ come from the germline V gene. This CDR3 has 16 residues. The V and J ends lost 0 bases and 2 bases respectively, with 13 bases between them. For the second PCR, which ran for about 7 to 11 cycles, a sample-barcoded 5' primer and a J-beta primer mix were used. The study obtained at least 3 million CDR3-containing paired-end reads from every sample. Each CDR3 protein is one row after TCRdb ran MiXCR on the 5' RACE reads. The sample consists of over 600,000 distinct CDR3 sequences, around three fifths of them appearing once. The sample belongs to a study of blood T cells in healthy people across ages. Study-wide background: Using template switching, researchers captured about one barcoded beta molecule for each two T cells.

Study-wide results and caveats: Whereas aged donors had fewer naive CD4+ cells, long-lived donors had more of them and higher diversity. Shifts in expanded clonotypes may have been confounded by donor CMV status, which was unknown.

This clonotype was obtained from a man aged 35 to 55 in good health. Sequenced material: blood. The chain employs TRBV5-1 and TRBJ2-3, with D tentatively TRBD1 (6 bases). CDR3 loop: CASSLALGTYTDTQYF. CDR3 nucleotides: TGCGCCAGCAGCTTGGCCCTGGGGACATACACAGATACGCAGTATTTT.